This passage covers 32 T cell receptor beta chains from one sample sequenced in a study of early stage breast cancer tumors. Libraries were prepared by immunoSEQ multiplex PCR; TCRdb keeps only in-frame clonotypes and omits some of them. The repertoire holds fewer than 50,000 clones, with around two thirds as singletons. Material: blood. The source is a person in their fifties with breast cancer.

The CDR3 loop is CASTRGKDHEQYF. DNA of the CDR3: TGTGCCAGCACTCGCGGGAAGGACCACGAGCAGTACTTC. V gene TRBV13 combines with J gene TRBJ2-7; tentatively, D is TRBD2 (6 bases). This CDR3 is 13 amino acids long. Trimming cost V 7 bases and J 5 bases, with 15 bases left between them. Germline V gives CDR1 PRHDT, CDR2 FYEKMQ (reference sequence). The full variable domain, completed using reference TRBV13 and TRBJ2-7, is AAGVIQSPRHLIKEKRETATLKCYPIPRHDTVYWYQQGPGQDPQFLISFYEKMQSDKGSIPDRFSAQQFSDYHSELNMSSLELGDSALYFCASTRGKDHEQYFGPGTRLTVT.

This clone was recorded a few times. The V and J genes are TRBV5-5 and TRBJ1-1, with 11 positions matching TRBD1. The CDR3 contains 16 residues. The germline V gene has CDR1 SGHKS and CDR2 YYEKEE (reference sequence). V was pared by 4 bases and J by 4 bases, with 9 bases of the junction left unmatched. The CDR3: CASSVKTGTGGTEAFF. For the CDR3, the DNA is TGTGCCAGCAGCGTAAAAACCGGGACAGGGGGCACTGAAGCTTTCTTT.

The V and J genes are TRBV12-5 and TRBJ2-3; tentative D call: TRBD2 (6 bases). Per the germline V gene, CDR1 is LGHNT and CDR2 is FRNRAP. Trimming removed 7 bases at V and 2 bases at J, with 19 bases between. This CDR3 has 16 amino acids. The CDR3, as DNA: TGTGCTAGTGTTCCGAAGAGGACACTAGCCACAGATACGCAGTATTTT. Translation: CASVPKRTLATDTQYF.

This clone was observed a few times. This chain links TRBV6-5 with TRBJ1-2, with D unclear. The germline V gene encodes CDR1 MNHEY and CDR2 SVGAGI. This CDR3 is 10 amino acids long. Trimming shortened V by 10 bases and J by 1 base, and 4 bases separated the two germline ends. The CDR3 DNA reads as TGTGCCATCGGTAACTATGGCTACACCTTC. Its translation is CAIGNYGYTF.

This chain links TRBV2 with TRBJ1-1; TRBD1 matches 8 bases. The CDR3 runs to 13 residues. Germline V gene data show CDR1 as SNHLY and CDR2 as FYNNEI. J lost 5 bases, V lost 9 bases, and 8 bases had no gene match. The CDR3 spells CARDSDRATEAFF. The CDR3, as DNA: TGTGCCAGAGACTCGGACAGGGCTACTGAAGCTTTCTTT. The full variable domain, in which reference TRBV2 and TRBJ1-1 provide the parts outside the CDR3, is EPEVTQTPSHQVTQMGQEVILRCVPISNHLYFYWYRQILGQKVEFLVSFYNNEISEKSEIFDDQFSVERPDGSNFTLKIRSTKLEDSAMYFCARDSDRATEAFFGQGTRLTVV.

The chain recombines TRBV6-5 with TRBJ1-2, with 7 bases that match TRBD1. The CDR3 has 13 amino acids. Germline CDR1 MNHEY, CDR2 SVGAGI. The V gene end was trimmed by 5 bases and the J gene end by 6 bases; junction bases not matched to a gene: 6. The CDR3: CASSETGAHGYTF. The CDR3 DNA reads TGTGCCAGCAGTGAAACAGGGGCTCATGGCTACACCTTC.

The V gene is TRBV9, the J gene TRBJ2-3; 7 bases align to TRBD2. Per the germline V gene, CDR1 is SGDLS and CDR2 is YYNGEE. The CDR3 totals 15 residues. Trimming removed 2 bases from V and 2 bases from J; junction bases left unmatched: 5. CDR3 nucleotide sequence: TGTGCCAGCAGCGTGCTAGCGGAGAACACAGATACGCAGTATTTT. It encodes CASSVLAENTDTQYF.

The chain combines TRBV7-2 with TRBJ1-5, with TRBD1 matching over 8 bases. Germline V gives CDR1 SGHTA, CDR2 FQGNSA. This CDR3 is 14 amino acids long. V dropped 1 base and J dropped 6; count of bases not matched to a gene: 2. The CDR3 DNA is TGTGCCAGCAGCTTAGGGACAGGGCGTCAGCCCCAGCATTTT. Encoded protein: CASSLGTGRQPQHF. Looking up the rest from reference TRBV7-2 and TRBJ1-5 gives the full variable domain: GAGVSQSPSNKVTEKGKDVELRCDPISGHTALYWYRQSLGQGLEFLIYFQGNSAPDKSGLPSDRFSAERTGGSVSTLTIQRTQQEDSAVYLCASSLGTGRQPQHFGDGTRLSIL.

This chain's CDR3 is CASSFQRGTDTQYF. CDR3 sequence (DNA): TGTGCCAGCAGCTTCCAGCGGGGCACAGATACGCAGTATTTT. The chain joins TRBV5-4 to TRBJ2-3, with a possible D match to TRBD2 (6 bases). V lost 2 bases, J lost 1 base, and 8 bases lay in between. CDR3 length: 14 residues. CDR1 and CDR2 (germline): SGHNT, YYREEE (reference sequence).

The chain combines TRBV9 with TRBJ2-7; 7 bases are shared with TRBD1. V lost 3 bases to trimming and J lost 0 bases; unmatched junction nucleotides: 0. Germline V gene data show CDR1 as SGDLS and CDR2 as YYNGEE. This CDR3 spans 13 amino acids. CDR3 nucleotides: TGTGCCAGCAGCGGGGACAGCTCCTACGAGCAGTACTTC. Protein sequence: CASSGDSSYEQYF.

This clone has just a few counts. The rearrangement joins TRBV19 to TRBJ1-3; weak D call: TRBD1 (6 bases). The CDR3 spans 16 residues. V was clipped by 7 bases and J by 1 base, with 17 bases between them. The germline V gene has CDR1 LNHDA and CDR2 SQIVND (reference sequence). CDR3 DNA: TGTGCCAGTACCCCGGGGAGGGGGTTTTCTGGAAACACCATATATTTT. Residues: CASTPGRGFSGNTIYF.

The chain is built from TRBV5-5 and TRBJ2-7; a weak D match, TRBD1 (6 bases). CDR3 length equals 16 residues. The germline gives CDR1 SGHKS, CDR2 YYEKEE (reference sequence). Trimming removed 5 bases from V and 1 base from J, with 19 bases in between. The CDR3 nucleotides are TGTGCCAGCAGGGACTTACGGACAGCCTCTTCCTACGAGCAGTACGTC. It codes for CASRDLRTASSYEQYV.

The chain joins TRBV12-5 to TRBJ2-3; D is perhaps TRBD2 (5 bases). The V and J ends lost 6 bases and 2 bases respectively, with 12 bases between them. This CDR3 region has 14 residues. CDR1 and CDR2 from the germline V gene are LGHNT and FRNRAP. CDR3 DNA sequence: TGTGCTAGTGGGCCGGGATTAGACACAGATACGCAGTATTTT. Protein: CASGPGLDTDTQYF.

DNA for the CDR3: TGTGCCAGCAGTTTGTGGCTAGCTTCAAGATCATACGAGCAGTACTTC. Protein: CASSLWLASRSYEQYF. This rearrangement joins TRBV28 to TRBJ2-7, with D possibly TRBD2 on 5 matching bases. The germline V gene encodes CDR1 MDHEN and CDR2 SYDVKM. Trimming pared 3 bases from V and 4 bases from J, leaving 19 bases between. There are 16 residues in the CDR3.

This chain links TRBV6-5 with TRBJ2-7, with 9 bases matching TRBD1. This CDR3 region has 15 residues. Germline V lookup: CDR1 MNHEY, CDR2 SVGAGI. J lost 2 bases, V lost 5 bases, and 7 bases had no gene match. CDR3 in amino acids: CASSPRDRVPYEQYV. CDR3 coding DNA: TGTGCCAGCAGTCCGCGGGACAGGGTCCCCTACGAGCAGTACGTC.

The DNA of the CDR3 is TGCAGTGCTAGCTCGGGTCACGAGCAGTACGTC. Amino acids: CSASSGHEQYV. J is TRBJ2-7 and V is TRBV20-1; D uncertain. The CDR3 loop spans 11 amino acids. With 3 bases removed from V and 5 bases from J, the gap between germline ends came to 8 bases. Germline assignment: CDR1 DFQATT and CDR2 SNEGSKA (reference sequence).

The gene calls are TRBV30 and TRBJ2-1, with D maybe TRBD2 (7 bases). The CDR3 runs to 15 residues. Looked up from germline, CDR1 is GTSNPN and CDR2 is SVGIG (reference sequence). Trimming cost V 2 bases and J 7 bases, with 18 bases left between them. As DNA, the CDR3 is TGTGCCTGGAGTAGGGGCCGGGGGGCACAGAATGAGCAGTTCTTC. Its protein product is CAWSRGRGAQNEQFF.

This clone was counted only a few times. The chain is built from TRBV4-2 and TRBJ1-2, with D unresolved. Germline V gene data show CDR1 as LGHNA and CDR2 as YNFKEQ. V was cut by 0 bases and J by 0 bases, with 11 bases left in between. This CDR3 comprises 16 residues. CDR3 sequence: CASSQDPSAANYGYTF. Here the CDR3 DNA reads TGTGCCAGCAGCCAAGATCCCAGCGCAGCTAACTATGGCTACACCTTC.

The rearrangement joins TRBV27 to TRBJ2-1, with 8 bases matching TRBD2. V was pared by 5 bases and J by 0 bases, with 6 bases of the junction left unmatched. Germline V lookup: CDR1 MNHEY, CDR2 SMNVEV (reference sequence). The CDR3 runs 16 residues. This CDR3 is CASSGTSGSSYNEQFF. For the CDR3, the DNA is TGTGCCAGCAGTGGAACTAGCGGTAGCTCCTACAATGAGCAGTTCTTC.

The table lists this clone with a count of one. The V call is TRBV7-9, the J call TRBJ2-2; D possibly corresponds to TRBD2 (5 bases). Per the germline V gene, CDR1 is SEHNR and CDR2 is FQNEAQ (reference sequence). The CDR3 spans 15 residues. The V gene lost 2 bases and the J gene lost 4 bases, with 11 bases spanning the gap. The CDR3 is CASSLWRSSTGELFF. In DNA form, the CDR3 reads TGTGCCAGCAGCTTATGGAGGTCGAGCACCGGGGAGCTGTTTTTT. Complete variable domain (other parts from reference TRBV7-9 and TRBJ2-2): DTGVSQNPRHKITKRGQNVTFRCDPISEHNRLYWYRQTLGQGPEFLTYFQNEAQLEKSRLLSDRFSAERPKGSFSTLEIQRTEQGDSAMYLCASSLWRSSTGELFFGEGSRLTVL.

This chain links TRBV12-5 with TRBJ2-1; 11 positions agree with TRBD2. CDR3 length equals 16 residues. V gave up 3 bases and J gave up 5 bases; unmatched junction bases: 6. Germline-derived CDR1 and CDR2 are LGHNT and FRNRAP. CDR3 residues: CASGFWLAGGHNEQFF. DNA of the CDR3: TGTGCTAGTGGTTTCTGGCTAGCGGGAGGCCACAATGAGCAGTTCTTC.

The V call is TRBV5-1, the J call TRBJ2-3; TRBD2 might be the D (5 bases). V shed 7 bases and J shed 3 bases, with 9 bases lying between them. CDR3 length: 12 amino acids. Germline CDR1 is SGHRS and CDR2 is YFSETQ. CDR3 bases: TGCGCCAGCGGGAGTCCTACAGATACGCAGTATTTT. Protein product: CASGSPTDTQYF.

As to this clone: Sequence at one end of the junction differs from germline and may be a read error. CDR3 amino acids: CASSSSPGLAGGVVNF. The CDR3 region has the DNA TGTGCCAGCAGCTCTAGTCCGGGACTAGCGGGGGGTGTGGTAAATTTT. The V call is TRBV7-2, the J call TRBJ2-3; the match to TRBD2 covers 15 bases. Germline CDR1 and CDR2: SGHTA and FQGNSA. The CDR3 extends over 16 amino acids.

The gene calls are TRBV18 and TRBJ2-7; 8 bases align to TRBD2. V lost 6 bases to trimming and J lost 6 bases; unmatched junction nucleotides: 7. Per germline, CDR1 KGHSH and CDR2 LQKENI. The CDR3 is made up of 13 amino acids. CDR3 DNA: TGTGCCAGCTCCCAGGGACTAGAAGGCGAGCAGTACTTC. Translation gives CASSQGLEGEQYF.

The rearrangement uses TRBV6-5 and TRBJ2-5, with 9 bases fitting TRBD2. The J segment lost 5 bases and the V segment lost 4 bases, leaving 5 bases of the junction unmatched. The CDR3 covers 14 residues. Per germline, CDR1 MNHEY and CDR2 SVGAGI. CDR3 region: CASSLFSGGETQYF. CDR3 nucleotides: TGTGCCAGCAGTTTGTTTAGCGGGGGTGAGACCCAGTACTTC.

The chain combines TRBV11-2 with TRBJ2-2; 7 positions agree with TRBD2. Germline V lookup: CDR1 SGHAT, CDR2 FQNNGV. V trimming: 1 base; J trimming: 5 bases; junction bases outside the gene matches: 1. CDR3 size: 14 residues. The DNA for the CDR3 is TGTGCCAGCAGCTTAGGCGGGGGAACCGGGGAGCTGTTTTTT. Its translation: CASSLGGGTGELFF.

This clone was observed a handful of times. The junction does not match germline at one end; this may be a read error. V is TRBV7-7 and J is TRBJ2-3, with 16 bases aligning to TRBD2. CDR3 length: 18 amino acids. CDR1 is SSHAT and CDR2 is FNYEAQ in the germline V gene (reference sequence). The CDR3 loop is CASSLVGTSGRGADTQYF. CDR3 DNA sequence: TGTGCTAGCAGCTTAGTCGGGACTAGCGGGAGGGGCGCAGATACGCAGTATTTT.

This chain links TRBV11-2 with TRBJ2-3, with a possible D match to TRBD1 (6 bases). The CDR3 length is 15 residues. Trimming took off 2 bases at V and 0 bases at J, with 9 bases between the two ends. CDR1 and CDR2 (germline): SGHAT, FQNNGV. This chain's CDR3 is CASSLNRASTDTQYF. The CDR3 DNA is TGTGCCAGCAGCTTAAACAGGGCTAGCACAGATACGCAGTATTTT.

A few counts support this clone. The chain is built from TRBV19 and TRBJ1-5; 8 nucleotides align to TRBD1. Trimming removed 5 bases from V and 2 bases from J; junction bases left unmatched: 5. The CDR3 runs to 15 residues. Germline values: CDR1 LNHDA, CDR2 SQIVND (reference sequence). CDR3 nucleotides: TGTGCCAGTAGTTCAGGGGGCGCGGGCAATCAGCCCCAGCATTTT. Translating gives CASSSGGAGNQPQHF. Full variable domain (remainder filled in from reference TRBV19 and TRBJ1-5): DGGITQSPKYLFRKEGQNVTLSCEQNLNHDAMYWYRQDPGQGLRLIYYSQIVNDFQKGDIAEGYSVSREKKESFPLTVTSAQKNPTAFYLCASSSGGAGNQPQHFGDGTRLSIL.

The V and J genes are TRBV6-1 and TRBJ1-2; D may be TRBD1 (5 bases). Looked up from germline, CDR1 is MNHNS and CDR2 is SASEGT. The CDR3 is made up of 13 amino acids. V was cut by 2 bases and J by 4 bases, with 8 bases left in between. CDR3 protein: CASSEPGPYGYTF. The CDR3, as DNA: TGTGCCAGCAGTGAACCAGGGCCCTATGGCTACACCTTC.

The J gene is TRBJ2-3, the V gene TRBV7-8; D call uncertain. This CDR3 spans 14 amino acids. CDR1 SGHVS and CDR2 FQNEAQ come from the germline V gene. V lost 1 base to trimming and J lost 9 bases, with 14 bases between them. DNA of the CDR3: TGTGCCAGCAGCTTAGACCTAGTAAGCCGCACGCAGTATTTT. Its protein is CASSLDLVSRTQYF.

The chain combines TRBV11-2 with TRBJ2-5; 7 bases map to TRBD1. From germline, CDR1 is SGHAT and CDR2 FQNNGV. The ends lost 5 bases at V and 1 base at J; junction bases unmatched: 7. CDR3 length: 15 amino acids. This CDR3 is CASSPYRGSQETQYF. CDR3 sequence (DNA): TGTGCCAGCAGCCCCTACAGGGGTTCCCAAGAGACCCAGTACTTC.